This T cell receptor beta chain was documented in a study of T cells after yellow fever vaccination. Points from the study as a whole: Weaker, the secondary response had a peak occurring faster, on day 5 versus 15.

This clonotype was detected only a few times. Its target is unknown. TCRdb called the 5' RACE reads again in MiXCR, with one record for every CDR3 protein. The profile shows 320,000 or so distinct CDR3 sequences, roughly 8% of them singletons. V lost 7 bases and J 1 base, leaving 5 bases between the germline ends. There are 11 residues in the CDR3. CDR1 and CDR2 (germline): DFQATT, SNEGSKA (reference sequence). This TCR derives from a young man who received the YFV17D yellow fever vaccine. The chain carries TRBV20-1 and TRBJ2-1, with D perhaps matching TRBD2 (5 bases). The sequencing used PBMCs, collected about 41 days after the first yellow fever vaccination. CDR3: CSGTSYNEQFF. For the CDR3, the DNA is TGCAGTGGGACTTCCTACAATGAGCAGTTCTTC.